This TCR beta chain originates from a study of shared clonotypes between healthy human individuals. Trimming took 5 bases from V and 4 from J, leaving 9 bases between them. In germline, CDR1 is SGHVS, CDR2 FNYEAQ. The CDR3 sequence is 13 residues long. Overall study findings and caveats: Among a handful of donors, around 5% of naive CD4 clonotypes were found in common. Sampling covered nothing but blood. Tissue TCR repertoires likely differ from those found in blood.

Naivety among CD8 cells was defined by CD45RO negativity and positive CCR7 selection, thereby excluding terminally differentiated effector memory CD45RA+ cells. The table came from immunoSEQ multiplex PCR; TCRdb's copy has only in-frame clones and leaves some out. The sample consists of roughly 590,000 clones, roughly 95% of them appearing once. In regard to this clone: Its matching antigen is unknown.

The rearrangement joins TRBV7-6 to TRBJ1-5; the D gene is possibly TRBD1 (5 bases). Sequenced material: naive CD8+ T cells sorted from blood. The sequence was obtained from a woman in her 30s in good health. CDR3 region: CASSRGGNQPQHF. CDR3 nucleotide sequence: TGTGCCAGCAGCCGGGGGGGGAATCAGCCCCAGCATTTT.